This is a list of T cell receptor beta chains from one sample in a study of shared clonotypes between healthy human individuals. Produced via immunoSEQ multiplex PCR; TCRdb's table is partial and in-frame only. In the table there are approximately 940,000 clones, 76% of which are singletons. Sequencing used memory CD4+ T cells sorted from blood. These receptors were obtained from a man aged 18 to 30 in good health. Both conserved end residues are part of each CDR3. D genes are given only for firm matches. Size tells how often a clone was seen (once, few, many) or the class of an expanded clone, and some rows leave it out.

d_call | clone_size | j_call | v_call | cdr3_aa | cdr3_nt
. | once | TRBJ2-3 | TRBV6-5 | CASSYGLPSTDTQYF | TGTGCCAGCAGTTACGGGCTACCGAGCACAGATACGCAGTATTTT
TRBD2 | few | TRBJ2-7 | TRBV2 | CASRYTSGGAYEQYF | TGTGCCAGCAGGTATACTAGCGGGGGCGCCTACGAGCAGTACTTC
. | . | TRBJ2-5 | TRBV4-1 | CASSRGGSNQETQYF | TGCGCCAGCAGCCGCGGAGGTTCCAACCAAGAGACCCAGTACTTC
TRBD1 | few | TRBJ1-1 | TRBV27 | CASNEAGGTGAFF | TGTGCCAGCAACGAGGCAGGGGGGACGGGAGCTTTCTTT
. | once | TRBJ2-7 | TRBV7-8 | CASSVGAGHFYEQYF | TGTGCCAGCAGCGTAGGGGCGGGACATTTTTACGAGCAGTACTTC
TRBD2 | . | TRBJ2-5 | TRBV5-4 | CASSLVLAGDQETQYF | TGTGCCAGCAGCTTGGTTTTAGCGGGGGACCAAGAGACCCAGTACTTC
. | . | TRBJ2-2 | TRBV5-1 | CASSLRSSASTGELFF | TGCGCCAGCAGCTTGCGGTCAAGTGCTTCCACCGGGGAGCTGTTTTTT
. | . | TRBJ2-2 | TRBV6-1 | CASSESPGATNTGELFF | TGTGCCAGCAGTGAATCCCCAGGGGCAACTAACACCGGGGAGCTGTTTTTT
TRBD1 | . | TRBJ1-3 | TRBV5-1 | CASSLTGEQNTIYF | TGCGCCAGCAGCTTGACAGGGGAGCAAAACACCATATATTTT
. | . | TRBJ2-3 | TRBV5-1 | CASSLARVGTDTQYF | TGCGCCAGCAGCTTGGCCAGGGTAGGCACAGATACGCAGTATTTT
. | . | TRBJ1-1 | TRBV7-3 | CASSSLPAGGGTEAFF | TGTGCCAGCAGCTCCCTACCGGCCGGGGGTGGCACTGAAGCTTTCTTT
. | few | TRBJ2-3 | TRBV6-5 | CASSSGRGPADTQYF | TGTGCCAGCAGTTCTGGGCGGGGGCCCGCAGATACGCAGTATTTT
. | few | TRBJ2-7 | TRBV11-1 | CASSNRVSLYEQYF | TGTGCCAGCAGCAACAGGGTTTCTCTCTACGAGCAGTACTTC
. | . | TRBJ2-2 | TRBV6-1 | CASKRAPNTGELFF | TGTGCCAGCAAGCGCGCCCCGAACACCGGGGAGCTGTTTTTT
. | . | TRBJ2-7 | TRBV10-3 | CAISEYNEQYF | TGTGCCATCAGTGAGTACAACGAGCAGTACTTC
. | . | TRBJ1-3 | TRBV9 | CASSVGGGNTIYF | TGTGCCAGCAGCGTAGGCGGGGGGAACACCATATATTTT
. | . | TRBJ2-3 | TRBV7-2 | CASSLGRQGTDTQYF | TGTGCCAGCAGCTTAGGAAGACAGGGCACAGATACGCAGTATTTT
. | . | TRBJ2-1 | TRBV6-6 | CASSRTAGSYNEQFF | TGTGCCAGCAGCAGGACCGCGGGCTCCTACAATGAGCAGTTCTTC
. | . | TRBJ2-7 | TRBV6-5 | CASSYADSSYEQYF | TGTGCCAGCAGTTACGCGGACAGCTCCTACGAGCAGTACTTC
. | . | TRBJ2-7 | TRBV19 | CASSIEGTWTHEQYF | TGTGCCAGTAGTATAGAGGGGACGTGGACCCACGAGCAGTACTTC
. | once | TRBJ2-7 | TRBV5-4 | CASRAGTTSSYEQYF | TGTGCCAGCAGGGCCGGGACAACATCCTCCTACGAGCAGTACTTC
. | . | TRBJ1-1 | TRBV13 | CASSPKTVYTEAFF | TGTGCCAGCAGCCCGAAGACAGTCTACACTGAAGCTTTCTTT